This T cell receptor beta chain stems from a study of response to subunit inactivated influenza vaccine. Study-level results: Each seasonal influenza vaccination, the authors suggested, recruits few new T cells.

Note on this clonotype: Its antigen is as yet unknown.

TCRdb reprocessed the RT-PCR reads via MiXCR and lists one record per CDR3 protein. The sample records under 750,000 distinct CDR3 sequences, approximately 12% being singletons. This clonotype originated in a middle-aged man who received an inactivated influenza vaccine. The sample consisted of PBMCs from blood, taken on the day of vaccination.

In DNA, the CDR3 is TGTGCCAGCTCACCACCGTACAGCTACGAGCAGTACTTC. Its protein is CASSPPYSYEQYF. The chain combines TRBV18 with TRBJ2-7; D gene uncertain. The CDR3 consists of 13 residues. Trimming removed 0 bases from V and 3 bases from J, with 6 bases in between. Germline V gene sequence: CDR1 KGHSH, CDR2 LQKENI.